The 15 T cell receptor beta chains reported below all come from one sample, sequenced in a study of OX40 agonist ivuxolimab in advanced cancers. The assay was immunoSEQ multiplex PCR, and TCRdb's table has in-frame clones only and misses some. The table includes approximately 69,000 clones, approximately 80% detected once. Sequencing was performed on CD4+ or CD8+ T cells sorted from blood, taken in a trial of the OX40 agonist ivuxolimab. The receptors shown here come from an adult with an advanced solid tumor such as melanoma, head and neck, liver or kidney cancer.

The chain couples TRBV15 to TRBJ1-3, with D uncertain. The CDR3 has 16 residues. CDR1 LNHNV and CDR2 YYDKDF come from the germline V gene (reference sequence). The ends were cut back, 0 bases at V and 2 bases at J, with 11 bases in the middle. The CDR3 bases are TGTGCCACCAGCAGAGATGCCGGGGTTGCTGGAAACACCATATATTTT. Protein product: CATSRDAGVAGNTIYF.

The chain employs TRBV7-2 and TRBJ2-5; possibly TRBD2 for D (6 bases). The CDR3 consists of 16 residues. Trimming removed 2 bases from V and 5 bases from J, with 18 bases in between. From germline, CDR1 is SGHTA and CDR2 FQGNSA. The CDR3, as DNA: TGTGCCAGCAGCTTAAACTCTGCGGGGTTGGCGGAGACCCAGTACTTC. It is translated as CASSLNSAGLAETQYF.

This chain uses TRBV28 with TRBJ1-1, with D possibly being TRBD1 (5 bases). V lost 10 bases to trimming and J lost 0 bases, with 12 bases between them. The CDR3 covers 13 residues. The germline CDR1 and CDR2 sequences are MDHEN and SYDVKM. CDR3 protein: CATWGEMNTEAFF. The CDR3, as DNA: TGTGCCACCTGGGGGGAAATGAACACTGAAGCTTTCTTT.

CDR3 sequence reads: CASSLQGLATNEKLFF. In nucleotides, the CDR3 is TGTGCCAGCAGCCTACAGGGGTTAGCAACTAATGAAAAACTGTTTTTT. The chain employs TRBV9 and TRBJ1-4, with 7 bases that match TRBD1. The J segment lost 0 bases and the V segment lost 4 bases, leaving 6 bases of the junction unmatched. The CDR3 runs to 16 residues. CDR1 SGDLS and CDR2 YYNGEE come from the germline V gene.

CDR3 in DNA: TGCGCCAGCAGCCACAAGCAGACAGGGTACAGAGATACGCAGTATTTT. It codes for CASSHKQTGYRDTQYF. The rearrangement uses TRBV10-2 and TRBJ2-3; 7 bases are shared with TRBD1. Per the germline V gene, CDR1 is WSHSY and CDR2 is SAAADI. V shed 6 bases, J shed 5 bases, and the junction held 14 bases outside the gene matches. This CDR3 comprises 16 residues.

With regard to this clone: A much larger clone differs from this one at a single base, so this may be a read error. The V call is TRBV28, the J call TRBJ2-1; D is undetermined. This CDR3 region has 11 residues. V was clipped by 3 bases and J by 3 bases, with 0 bases between them. Per germline, CDR1 MDHEN and CDR2 SYDVKM. The CDR3 nucleotides read TGTGCCAGCAGTTTCTACAATGAGCAGTTCTTC. As protein: CASSFYNEQFF.

The V and J genes are TRBV19 and TRBJ1-2, with 8 bases fitting TRBD1. CDR1 is LNHDA and CDR2 is SQIVND in the germline V gene (reference sequence). V lost 6 bases, J lost 3 bases, and 9 bases stayed unmatched. The CDR3 totals 15 residues. The CDR3 protein is CASRDRDTAHYGYTF. In nucleotides, the CDR3 is TGTGCCAGTAGGGACAGGGATACCGCTCACTATGGCTACACCTTC.

The chain carries TRBV4-2 and TRBJ1-2; maybe TRBD1 (5 bases). Trimming left V 0 bases short and J 7 bases short, with 12 bases between. Germline V gene sequence: CDR1 LGHNA, CDR2 YNFKEQ. The CDR3 runs to 14 residues. CDR3 in amino acids: CASSQDLRGSGYTF. As DNA, the CDR3 is TGTGCCAGCAGCCAAGATCTAAGGGGCAGTGGCTACACCTTC.

For the CDR3, the DNA is TGTGCCAGTAGTCACGGGACCAACCCAACCTACGAGCAGTACTTC. It is translated as CASSHGTNPTYEQYF. V usage is TRBV19 and J usage is TRBJ2-7; the D gene could be TRBD1 or TRBD2 (5 bases each). The germline CDR1 and CDR2 sequences are LNHDA and SQIVND (reference sequence). Between the trimmed V and J ends, which lost 5 bases and 2 bases, there was a span of 16 bases. The CDR3 runs to 15 residues. Complete variable domain (other parts from reference TRBV19 and TRBJ2-7): DGGITQSPKYLFRKEGQNVTLSCEQNLNHDAMYWYRQDPGQGLRLIYYSQIVNDFQKGDIAEGYSVSREKKESFPLTVTSAQKNPTAFYLCASSHGTNPTYEQYFGPGTRLTVT.

The chain has TRBV19 and TRBJ1-1, with D unclear. The germline V gene has CDR1 LNHDA and CDR2 SQIVND (reference sequence). The CDR3 length is 16 residues. Trimming took off 6 bases at V and 3 bases at J, with 20 bases between the two ends. The DNA for the CDR3 is TGTGCCAGTAGGTGGGTATCGGTTAGGACGGACACTGAAGCTTTCTTT. This gives the protein CASRWVSVRTDTEAFF.

The chain links TRBV7-9 to TRBJ2-1; maybe TRBD1 (5 bases). Germline loops: CDR1 SEHNR, CDR2 FQNEAQ (reference sequence). V was shortened by 3 bases and J by 8 bases, with 8 bases between the two germline ends. The CDR3 is made up of 12 amino acids. CDR3 loop: CASSLWGHEQFF. DNA of the CDR3: TGTGCCAGCAGCTTGTGGGGCCATGAGCAGTTCTTC.

The V call is TRBV5-1, the J call TRBJ2-1; D gene ambiguous. The germline V and J ends were trimmed by 1 base and 8 bases, with 16 bases remaining between them. Per the germline V gene, CDR1 is SGHRS and CDR2 is YFSETQ. CDR3 length: 15 amino acids. The CDR3 protein is CASSLRQPRAYEQFF. CDR3 nucleotides: TGCGCCAGCAGCTTGAGACAACCTCGGGCATATGAGCAGTTCTTC.

V gene TRBV18 combines with J gene TRBJ2-7, with no clear D. The CDR3 contains 14 residues. Germline values: CDR1 KGHSH, CDR2 LQKENI. V was cut by 0 bases and J by 12 bases, with 18 bases left in between. The CDR3 region is CASSPPPDWPLAYV. In nucleotides, the CDR3 is TGTGCCAGCTCACCACCCCCCGACTGGCCGCTGGCGTACGTC.

The J gene is TRBJ2-3, the V gene TRBV5-1; D not certain. The CDR3 totals 15 residues. Germline CDR1 reads SGHRS; CDR2 reads YFSETQ. V was shortened by 0 bases and J by 6 bases, with 14 bases between the two germline ends. As DNA, the CDR3 is TGCGCCAGCAGCTTGGCGGGTGTTGGAGTGGATACGCAGTATTTT. This encodes CASSLAGVGVDTQYF.

The rearrangement links TRBV4-2 to TRBJ2-2; D call uncertain. Germline V gene data show CDR1 as LGHNA and CDR2 as YNFKEQ. This CDR3 has 13 amino acids. The V end was cut by 6 bases, the J end by 5 bases, with 10 bases between. CDR3 protein: CASSSAKTGELFF. The CDR3 DNA follows: TGTGCCAGCAGTTCGGCAAAGACCGGGGAGCTGTTTTTT.